This record covers a single T cell receptor delta chain. The mismatch at residue 7 between this DNA's translation and the TCRdb protein of a much larger clone likely reflects a read error; the protein shown is translated from the DNA. This sample was included in a study of gamma-delta chains in newborns, infants, children. Study details: Innate gammadelta T cells reportedly expand polyclonally right after birth, driven by microbial exposure, per the title.

TCRdb fed the reads to CATT. In the table there are some 3,500 delta-chain clones, roughly 0.6% of which are singletons. The TCR originated in a child who was a newborn, infant or young child, either healthy, febrile or measles-vaccinated (not recorded which). The material sequenced was blood.

The CDR3 loop reads CACDTVVGGISSAQLFF. The CDR3 DNA is TGTGCCTGTGACACCGTGGTTGGGGGGATATCTTCAGCACAACTCTTCTTT. The chain couples TRDV2 to TRDJ2; 8 bases fit TRDD3. CDR3 size: 17 residues. V lost 0 bases and J lost 6; bases outside the gene matches: 11. From germline, CDR1 is GEAIGNYY and CDR2 EKD.